Reported below is one T cell receptor (beta chain). The antigen it recognizes is unknown. Nothing much larger sits one base from this clone, and base qualities are not available. This entry comes from a study of radiotherapy plus CTLA-4 blockade in lung cancer listed by TCRdb under 2018. Regarding the research as a whole: Among enrolled patients, approximately 19% had an objective response and 25% to 40% reached disease control. The study at large found these results: After treatment with radiotherapy and ipilimumab, TCR clones that originated in tumors expanded in peripheral blood. Early dynamic changes in blood T cell clones, together with increased serum interferon-beta after radiation, were reported as the strongest predictors of response.

The receptor library was made with the immunoSEQ multiplex PCR assay. TCRdb took over this immuneACCESS table, retaining in-frame rearrangements with V and J assigned. Such tables are incomplete; in checked studies, under half of the missing clones stem from an unresolved V gene, and the remainder is unexplained. This sample lists 100,000 or so clones; roughly 80% were detected once. Of the sample, about 23% is held by the ten largest clones. The CDR3 numbers 13 residues from cysteine through phenylalanine. The sequence is cut down to CDR3 DNA, 39 bases in frame from base 1. The CDR1 and CDR2 encoded by the germline V gene are SNHLY and FYNNEI. V is trimmed back by 11 bases and J by 4 bases, and the junction contains 6 bases that no gene match accounts for. In this study, focal radiation therapy paired with CTLA-4 blockade (ipilimumab) was tested in patients who had chemo-refractory metastatic non-small-cell lung cancer.

The chain was built from TRBV2 and TRBJ2-3, with TRBD2 identical over 10 junction bases. The sample consisted of peripheral blood, taken from a patient treated with radiotherapy plus ipilimumab. This receptor was taken from a human donor with non-small cell lung cancer that progressed on radiotherapy plus ipilimumab. Here is the DNA: TGTGCCTTCCAGCGGGAGGGGGCAGATACGCAGTATTTT. Translation gives CAFQREGADTQYF.